This paragraph reports one TCR beta chain. Its antigen remains unidentified. These data come from a study of cytomegalovirus exposure and HLA in healthy donors. Across the study: Some 180 million T cells yielded more than 90 million unique TCR beta sequences in earlier analysis.

This CDR3 has 14 amino acids. V dropped 7 bases and J dropped 5; count of bases not matched to a gene: 8. CDR1 is SGHRS, CDR2 YFSETQ, per germline. General observations from the study: A few V segments could not be told apart, such as TRBV6-2 and TRBV6-3, and were left out. In a later analysis, a missense DCLRE1C variant was linked to TCR beta V- and J-gene trimming. Based on reports, TCR beta sequences accurately predicted HLA-A and HLA-B alleles for most subjects.

PCR involved 60 Vbeta and 13 Jbeta primers. Sequencing was performed with immunoSEQ multiplex PCR; in TCRdb, only in-frame clones are kept and a portion is missing. Of about 180,000 clones in the sample, about 75% were seen once. The chain links TRBV5-1 to TRBJ2-5, with 10 bases aligning to TRBD1. The receptor's source is a man in his forties in good health and CMV-seropositive. The sequencing sample was made of PBMCs. CDR3 DNA sequence: TGCGCCAGCGGACCGGGACAGGGGATGGAGACCCAGTACTTC. Protein sequence: CASGPGQGMETQYF.